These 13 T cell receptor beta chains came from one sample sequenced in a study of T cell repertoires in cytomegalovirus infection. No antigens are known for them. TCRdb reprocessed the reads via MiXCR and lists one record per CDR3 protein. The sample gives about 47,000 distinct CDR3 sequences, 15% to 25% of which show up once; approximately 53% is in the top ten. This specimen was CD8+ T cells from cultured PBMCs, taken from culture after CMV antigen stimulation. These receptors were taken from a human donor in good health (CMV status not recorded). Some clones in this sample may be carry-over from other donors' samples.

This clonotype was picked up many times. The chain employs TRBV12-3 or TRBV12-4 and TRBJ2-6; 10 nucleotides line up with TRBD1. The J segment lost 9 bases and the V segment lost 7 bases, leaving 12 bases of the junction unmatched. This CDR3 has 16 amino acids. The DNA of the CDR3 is TGTGCCAGCACCCCACCGGGACAGGGGACCATCAACGTCCTGACTTTC. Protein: CASTPPGQGTINVLTF.

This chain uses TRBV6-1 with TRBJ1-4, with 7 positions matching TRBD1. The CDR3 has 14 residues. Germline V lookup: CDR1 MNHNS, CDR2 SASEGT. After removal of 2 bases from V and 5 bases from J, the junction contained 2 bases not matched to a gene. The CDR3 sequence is CASSERGLNEKLFF. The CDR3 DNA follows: TGTGCCAGCAGTGAAAGGGGGCTCAATGAAAAACTGTTTTTT.

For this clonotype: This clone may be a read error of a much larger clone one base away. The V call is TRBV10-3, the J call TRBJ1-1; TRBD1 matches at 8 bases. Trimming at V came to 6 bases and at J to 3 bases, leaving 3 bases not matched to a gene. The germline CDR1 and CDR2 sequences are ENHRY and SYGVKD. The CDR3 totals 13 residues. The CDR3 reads CAISATGDTEAFF. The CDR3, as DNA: TGTGCCATCAGCGCGACAGGGGACACTGAAGCTTTCTTT.

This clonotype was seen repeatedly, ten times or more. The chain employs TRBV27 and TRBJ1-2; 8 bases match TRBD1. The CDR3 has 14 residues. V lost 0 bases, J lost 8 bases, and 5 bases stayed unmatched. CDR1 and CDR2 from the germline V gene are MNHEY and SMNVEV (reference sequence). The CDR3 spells CASSLSTGENGYTF. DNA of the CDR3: TGTGCCAGCAGTTTATCGACAGGGGAGAACGGCTACACCTTC.

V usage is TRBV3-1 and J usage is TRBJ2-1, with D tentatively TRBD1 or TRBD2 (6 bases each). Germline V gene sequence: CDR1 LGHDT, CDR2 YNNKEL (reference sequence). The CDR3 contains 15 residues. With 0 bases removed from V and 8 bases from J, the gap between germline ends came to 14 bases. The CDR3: CASSQEGGWGDEQFF. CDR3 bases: TGTGCCAGCAGCCAAGAAGGGGGTTGGGGGGATGAGCAGTTCTTC.

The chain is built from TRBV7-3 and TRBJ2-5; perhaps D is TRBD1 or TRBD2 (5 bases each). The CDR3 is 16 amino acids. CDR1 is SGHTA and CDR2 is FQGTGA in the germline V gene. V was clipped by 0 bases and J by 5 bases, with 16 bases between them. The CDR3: CASSLTVTGLGETQYF. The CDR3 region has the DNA TGTGCCAGCAGCTTAACGGTGACGGGGCTCGGGGAGACCCAGTACTTC.

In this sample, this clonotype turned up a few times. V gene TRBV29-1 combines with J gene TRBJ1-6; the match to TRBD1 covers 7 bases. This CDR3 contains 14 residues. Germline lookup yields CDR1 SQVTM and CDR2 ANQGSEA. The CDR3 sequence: CIRGGTAINSPLHF. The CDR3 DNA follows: TGCATCAGAGGGGGGACAGCCATTAATTCACCCCTCCACTTT.

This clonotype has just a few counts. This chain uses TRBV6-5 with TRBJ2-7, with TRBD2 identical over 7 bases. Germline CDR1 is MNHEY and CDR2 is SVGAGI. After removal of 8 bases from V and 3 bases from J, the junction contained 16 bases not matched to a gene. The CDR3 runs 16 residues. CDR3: CASGGYTGTIIYEQYF. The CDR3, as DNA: TGTGCCAGCGGGGGATACACCGGGACTATCATCTACGAGCAGTACTTC.

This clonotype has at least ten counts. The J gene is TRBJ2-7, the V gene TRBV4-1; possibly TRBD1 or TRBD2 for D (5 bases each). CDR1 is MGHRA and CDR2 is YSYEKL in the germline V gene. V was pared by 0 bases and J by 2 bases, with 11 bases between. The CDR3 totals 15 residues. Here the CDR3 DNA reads TGCGCCAGCAGCCAAGAACGGGACGGGACCTACGAGCAGTACTTC. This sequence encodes CASSQERDGTYEQYF.

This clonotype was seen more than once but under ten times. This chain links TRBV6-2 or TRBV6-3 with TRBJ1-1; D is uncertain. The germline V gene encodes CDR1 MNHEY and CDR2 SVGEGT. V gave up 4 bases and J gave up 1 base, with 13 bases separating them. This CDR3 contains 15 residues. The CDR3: CASSWPLGQNTEAFF. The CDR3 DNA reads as TGTGCCAGCAGTTGGCCCCTCGGGCAGAACACTGAAGCTTTCTTT.

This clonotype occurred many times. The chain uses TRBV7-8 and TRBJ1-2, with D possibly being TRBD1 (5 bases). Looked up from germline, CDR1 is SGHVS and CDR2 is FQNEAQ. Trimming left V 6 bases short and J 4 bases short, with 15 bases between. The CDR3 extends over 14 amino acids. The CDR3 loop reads CASRNLGVAYGYTF. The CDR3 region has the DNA TGTGCCAGCAGGAATCTAGGGGTAGCCTATGGCTACACCTTC.

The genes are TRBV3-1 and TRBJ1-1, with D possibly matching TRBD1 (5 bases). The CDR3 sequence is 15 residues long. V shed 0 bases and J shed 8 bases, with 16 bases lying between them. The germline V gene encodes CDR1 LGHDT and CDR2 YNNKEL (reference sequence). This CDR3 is CASSQEGWGRGEAFF. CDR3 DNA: TGTGCCAGCAGCCAAGAAGGTTGGGGACGAGGGGAAGCTTTCTTT.

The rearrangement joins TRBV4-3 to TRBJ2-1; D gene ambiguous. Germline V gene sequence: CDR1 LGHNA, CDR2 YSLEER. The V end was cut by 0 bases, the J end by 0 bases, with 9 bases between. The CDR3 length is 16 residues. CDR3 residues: CASSQDGRSSYNEQFF. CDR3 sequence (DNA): TGCGCCAGCAGCCAAGATGGGCGTTCCTCCTACAATGAGCAGTTCTTC.